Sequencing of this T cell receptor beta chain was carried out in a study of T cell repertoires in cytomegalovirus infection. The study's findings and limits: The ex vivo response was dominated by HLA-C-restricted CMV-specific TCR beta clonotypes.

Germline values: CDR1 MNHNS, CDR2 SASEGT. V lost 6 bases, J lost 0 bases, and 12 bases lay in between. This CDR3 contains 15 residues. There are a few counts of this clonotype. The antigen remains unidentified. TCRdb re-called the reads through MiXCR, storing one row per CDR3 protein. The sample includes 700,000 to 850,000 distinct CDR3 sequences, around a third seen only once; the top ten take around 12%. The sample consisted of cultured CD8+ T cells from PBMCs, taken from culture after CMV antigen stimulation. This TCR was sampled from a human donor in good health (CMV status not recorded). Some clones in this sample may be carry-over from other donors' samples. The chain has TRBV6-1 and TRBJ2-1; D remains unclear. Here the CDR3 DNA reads TGTGCCAGCAGGGTTGACATCTTCTCCTACAATGAGCAGTTCTTC. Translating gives CASRVDIFSYNEQFF.